What follows are 24 T cell receptor beta chains derived from one specimen sequenced in a study of T cell responses to AZD1222 COVID-19 vaccine. The protocol was immunoSEQ multiplex PCR, while the TCRdb copy is restricted to in-frame clones and leaves out a portion. The sample includes approximately 130,000 clones, 89% of them seen just once. The sequences come from peripheral blood, collected 28 days after the second AZD1222 dose. The receptors were gathered from an adult who received the AZD1222 COVID-19 vaccine.

V and J are TRBV7-2 and TRBJ1-5, with 11 nucleotides matching TRBD1. The CDR3 runs 15 residues. Unmatched junction bases numbered 4, after V lost 5 bases and J lost 4 bases. Germline V gene sequence: CDR1 SGHTA, CDR2 FQGNSA. The CDR3 sequence is CASSPGTGGNQPQHF. For the CDR3, the DNA is TGTGCCAGCAGCCCCGGGACAGGGGGTAATCAGCCCCAGCATTTT.

CDR3 DNA sequence: TGTGCCAGCAGCGTTTCCGGGAGCTCCTACAATGAGCAGTTCTTC. Encoded protein: CASSVSGSSYNEQFF. The gene calls are TRBV9 and TRBJ2-1, with TRBD2 as a possible D gene (6 bases). This CDR3 is built from 15 residues. The germline V and J ends were trimmed by 2 bases and 0 bases, with 9 bases remaining between them. Germline V gives CDR1 SGDLS, CDR2 YYNGEE.

This clone was seen a single time. This chain links TRBV20-1 with TRBJ1-5, with TRBD1 identical over 8 bases. From germline, CDR1 is DFQATT and CDR2 SNEGSKA (reference sequence). V shed 3 bases, J shed 2 bases, and the junction held 6 bases outside the gene matches. The CDR3 extends over 15 amino acids. Written as DNA, the CDR3 is TGCAGTGCTAGTCAGGGGGCATCGGGCAATCAGCCCCAGCATTTT. Translation gives CSASQGASGNQPQHF.

This rearrangement joins TRBV5-1 to TRBJ1-2; no reliable D call. The V gene's germline CDR1 is SGHRS and CDR2 YFSETQ. V was clipped by 2 bases and J by 6 bases, with 11 bases between them. The CDR3 loop spans 13 amino acids. CDR3 in DNA: TGCGCCAGCAGCTTCCCGGGCGGCGATGGCTACACCTTC. Residues: CASSFPGGDGYTF.

V gene TRBV19 combines with J gene TRBJ1-2; 7 nucleotides align to TRBD1. V trimming: 4 bases; J trimming: 4 bases; junction bases outside the gene matches: 6. The CDR3 runs to 14 residues. Germline CDR1 and CDR2: LNHDA and SQIVND (reference sequence). CDR3 sequence (DNA): TGTGCCAGTAGTAGGACAGGCCTCAGCTATGGCTACACCTTC. Translation: CASSRTGLSYGYTF.

V is TRBV12-3 or TRBV12-4 and J is TRBJ1-5, with TRBD1 identical over 9 bases. With 6 bases clipped from V and 5 bases from J, the junction kept 2 bases outside the gene matches. The CDR3 length is 13 residues. CDR3: CASSGTGYQPQHF. The DNA for the CDR3 is TGTGCCAGCAGCGGGACAGGGTATCAGCCCCAGCATTTT.

The chain has TRBV5-1 and TRBJ2-3; D gene uncertain. The germline V gene has CDR1 SGHRS and CDR2 YFSETQ. This CDR3 is built from 16 residues. Trimming pared 0 bases from V and 0 bases from J, leaving 11 bases between. The CDR3 region is CASSLGHLLSTDTQYF. CDR3 in DNA: TGCGCCAGCAGCTTGGGGCATCTCCTTAGCACAGATACGCAGTATTTT.

The rearrangement uses TRBV18 and TRBJ1-1; a possible D gene is TRBD1 (5 bases). V was trimmed by 11 bases and J by 1 base, leaving 14 bases between them. The CDR3 runs to 13 residues. Germline CDR1 reads KGHSH; CDR2 reads LQKENI. The CDR3 DNA reads as TGTGCCTCCCGTCGGGGGGGGAACACTGAAGCTTTCTTT. Translated: CASRRGGNTEAFF.

The chain employs TRBV4-3 and TRBJ1-6; tentative D call: TRBD1 (5 bases). Germline V gene data show CDR1 as LGHNA and CDR2 as YSLEER. The CDR3 extends over 15 amino acids. V lost 1 base to trimming and J lost 7 bases, with 11 bases between them. The chain's CDR3 is CASSQARTQNSPLHF. The CDR3, as DNA: TGCGCCAGCAGCCAAGCCCGGACACAGAATTCACCCCTCCACTTT.

V usage is TRBV12-5 and J usage is TRBJ2-1; 11 nucleotides agree with TRBD2. V dropped 4 bases and J dropped 3; count of bases not matched to a gene: 8. Germline CDR1 reads LGHNT; CDR2 reads FRNRAP. This CDR3 has 17 residues. Here the CDR3 DNA reads TGTGCTAGTGGTTCCTCGTTAGCGGGGGGGGTCTACAATGAGCAGTTCTTC. It is translated as CASGSSLAGGVYNEQFF.

The rearrangement links TRBV11-3 to TRBJ2-2, with D perhaps TRBD2 (5 bases). The CDR3 is made up of 17 amino acids. V lost 1 base and J 6 bases, leaving 18 bases between the germline ends. Germline-derived CDR1 and CDR2 are SGHNT and YENEEA. CDR3 sequence: CASSLGVGGRRPGELFF. In nucleotides, the CDR3 is TGTGCCAGCAGCTTAGGGGTGGGTGGCCGGAGGCCCGGGGAGCTGTTTTTT.

The rearrangement links TRBV2 to TRBJ1-2; the match to TRBD1 covers 7 bases. From germline, CDR1 is SNHLY and CDR2 FYNNEI. V lost 6 bases, J lost 4 bases, and 5 bases stayed unmatched. This CDR3 comprises 13 residues. CDR3 sequence: CASRGQSLYGYTF. DNA of the CDR3: TGTGCCAGCAGGGGACAGTCTCTCTATGGCTACACCTTC.

The genes are TRBV3-1 (or the pseudogene TRBV3-2) and TRBJ1-1, with D possibly being TRBD1 (5 bases). V was shortened by 3 bases and J by 1 base, with 12 bases between the two germline ends. Germline CDR1 LGHDT, CDR2 YNNKEL (reference sequence). CDR3 length: 15 amino acids. This CDR3 is CASSQHGGANTEAFF. Written as DNA, the CDR3 is TGTGCCAGCAGCCAGCATGGAGGGGCGAACACTGAAGCTTTCTTT.

This clone was picked up a small number of times. The chain uses TRBV11-2 and TRBJ1-2, with D maybe TRBD1 (6 bases). V was shortened by 5 bases and J by 8 bases, with 12 bases between the two germline ends. Germline V CDR1 and CDR2: SGHAT, FQNNGV. This CDR3 spans 12 amino acids. CDR3 residues: CASSPGGGGYTF. The CDR3 region has the DNA TGTGCCAGCAGCCCGGGGGGGGGCGGCTACACCTTC.

The chain combines TRBV7-2 with TRBJ1-1; unclear D gene. Trimming removed 2 bases from V and 0 bases from J, with 4 bases in between. The CDR3 spans 13 residues. The V gene's germline CDR1 is SGHTA and CDR2 FQGNSA. CDR3 sequence (DNA): TGTGCCAGCAGCTTAACAGTGAACACTGAAGCTTTCTTT. Its protein is CASSLTVNTEAFF.

V is TRBV7-9 and J is TRBJ1-4; the match to TRBD1 covers 7 bases. CDR3 length: 16 residues. The germline V gene encodes CDR1 SEHNR and CDR2 FQNEAQ (reference sequence). V lost 5 bases, J lost 7 bases, and 13 bases stayed unmatched. CDR3 residues: CASSTPPQGVAEKLFF. The CDR3 nucleotides are TGTGCCAGCAGCACTCCGCCTCAGGGGGTCGCTGAAAAACTGTTTTTT.

The chain recombines TRBV11-2 with TRBJ2-5; 8 bases are shared with TRBD2. J lost 3 bases, V lost 5 bases, and 11 bases had no gene match. The CDR3 covers 16 residues. Germline CDR1 reads SGHAT; CDR2 reads FQNNGV. The CDR3 region is CASSTRTSRGKETQYF. CDR3 in DNA: TGTGCCAGCAGCACACGGACTAGCCGGGGGAAAGAGACCCAGTACTTC.

Only a few counts were recorded for this clone. The chain uses TRBV2 and TRBJ1-4, with a tentative D call TRBD1 (5 bases). Germline V gene sequence: CDR1 SNHLY, CDR2 FYNNEI. This CDR3 contains 15 residues. The V and J ends lost 4 bases and 3 bases respectively, with 12 bases between them. Here the CDR3 DNA reads TGTGCCAGCAGTGTGTTCGAGGGGCCTAATGAAAAACTGTTTTTT. Its translation is CASSVFEGPNEKLFF.

The rearrangement uses TRBV10-3 and TRBJ1-5; tentative D call: TRBD1 (5 bases). Germline values: CDR1 ENHRY, CDR2 SYGVKD. Trimming removed 4 bases from V and 5 bases from J, with 9 bases in between. The CDR3 extends over 13 amino acids. The CDR3 loop is CAISADTHQPQHF. The CDR3 nucleotides are TGTGCCATCAGTGCGGACACCCATCAGCCCCAGCATTTT.

This clone occurred once. The chain couples TRBV19 to TRBJ2-5; TRBD2 matches 10 bases. CDR3 size: 15 residues. With 7 bases clipped from V and 5 bases from J, the junction kept 10 bases outside the gene matches. Germline V gene sequence: CDR1 LNHDA, CDR2 SQIVND (reference sequence). The CDR3 loop reads CASKVGLAGAETQYF. DNA of the CDR3: TGTGCCAGTAAGGTGGGGCTAGCGGGGGCGGAGACCCAGTACTTC.

The rearrangement uses TRBV7-6 and TRBJ2-3; unclear D gene. V was trimmed by 1 base and J by 6 bases, leaving 5 bases between them. Germline V gives CDR1 SGHVS, CDR2 FNYEAQ. The CDR3 is 12 amino acids. The CDR3 DNA reads TGTGCCAGCAGCTTAGGTCCCGATACGCAGTATTTT. Translation gives CASSLGPDTQYF.

The chain combines TRBV19 with TRBJ2-7; D might be TRBD1 (6 bases). This CDR3 has 17 residues. Trimming pared 3 bases from V and 1 base from J, leaving 19 bases between. Germline lookup yields CDR1 LNHDA and CDR2 SQIVND (reference sequence). CDR3 protein: CASSIGGTGSWSYEQYF. The CDR3 coding sequence is TGTGCCAGTAGTATTGGAGGTACAGGGTCCTGGTCCTACGAGCAGTACTTC.

The chain is built from TRBV2 and TRBJ2-1; TRBD2 might be the D (5 bases). With 9 bases removed from V and 5 bases from J, the gap between germline ends came to 23 bases. The CDR3 contains 16 residues. The germline CDR1 and CDR2 sequences are SNHLY and FYNNEI. The CDR3 loop reads CASGGLGGRADNEQFF. The CDR3 DNA follows: TGTGCCAGTGGAGGTTTAGGAGGTAGAGCCGACAATGAGCAGTTCTTC. Full variable domain (remainder filled in from reference TRBV2 and TRBJ2-1): EPEVTQTPSHQVTQMGQEVILRCVPISNHLYFYWYRQILGQKVEFLVSFYNNEISEKSEIFDDQFSVERPDGSNFTLKIRSTKLEDSAMYFCASGGLGGRADNEQFFGPGTRLTVL.

The rearrangement uses TRBV6-5 and TRBJ1-1; D ambiguous. CDR1 is MNHEY and CDR2 is SVGAGI in the germline V gene. The CDR3 contains 13 residues. V was clipped by 7 bases and J by 4 bases, with 13 bases between them. CDR3 DNA sequence: TGTGCCAGCACCTTCTCGACCCGCACTGAAGCTTTCTTT. Its translation: CASTFSTRTEAFF.